This is a list of T cell receptor beta chains from one sample in a study of long-term antiretroviral therapy in people with HIV. Produced via immunoSEQ multiplex PCR; TCRdb's table is partial and in-frame only. Among about 28,000 clones, 80% to 85% were seen once, and the ten largest hold more than 9%. The sample here was unsorted PBMCs, taken roughly 2.7 years after starting antiretroviral therapy. The receptors come from a young man with HIV. The CDR3 runs from the conserved cysteine through the conserved F or W. The D gene is left open where the match is weak. Size values are once, few and many counts, or a class for expanded clones, and some rows have none.

J gene | V gene | clone size | D gene | CDR3 DNA | CDR3 protein
TRBJ2-3 | TRBV9 | NA | NA | TGTGCCAGCAGCTGGACGGGGGCTAGCACAGATACGCAGTATTTT | CASSWTGASTDTQYF
TRBJ1-5 | TRBV7-8 | NA | NA | TGTGCCAGCAGCTCTAGCCGTGCACAGGCCAGCAATCAGCCCCAGCATTTT | CASSSSRAQASNQPQHF
TRBJ1-1 | TRBV25-1 | few | NA | TGTGCCAGCACCGGGTTGGGTGAAGCTTTCTTT | CASTGLGEAFF
TRBJ1-2 | TRBV29-1 | NA | TRBD1 | TGCAGCGTTGAACTCGGACAGGGGTCTAGGAATGGCTACACCTTC | CSVELGQGSRNGYTF
TRBJ2-7 | TRBV5-5 | NA | NA | TGTGCCAGCAGCGCCAAAAGCTCCTACGAGCAGTACTTC | CASSAKSSYEQYF
TRBJ2-2 | TRBV4-3 | NA | TRBD2 | TGCGCCAGCAGCCAAGAAGGGCTAGCGGGGGGAACCGGGGAGCTGTTTTTT | CASSQEGLAGGTGELFF
TRBJ1-1 | TRBV5-1 | once | NA | TGCGCCAGCAGCGAACAGGTTACGAACACTGAAGCTTTCTTT | CASSEQVTNTEAFF
TRBJ2-3 | TRBV6-4 | NA | TRBD1 | TGTGCCAGCAGCGTGGGACAGGGGGCCGCAGATACGCAGTATTTT | CASSVGQGAADTQYF
TRBJ1-1 | TRBV7-9 | NA | NA | TGTGCCAGCAGCTTTGACGGGGGACGGGACACTGAAGCTTTCTTT | CASSFDGGRDTEAFF
TRBJ1-1 | TRBV7-9 | NA | TRBD1 | TGTGCCAGCAGCCCCCGGACAGGGTCTGAGGCTTTCTTT | CASSPRTGSEAFF
TRBJ1-1 | TRBV28 | NA | NA | TGTGCCAGCAGTTTCCCATGGACAAAGATGAACACTGAAGCTTTCTTT | CASSFPWTKMNTEAFF
TRBJ2-2 | TRBV6-5 | NA | NA | TGTGCCAGCAGTACCCCCTGGGGCGGGGAGCTGTTTTTT | CASSTPWGGELFF
TRBJ1-1 | TRBV7-2 | NA | TRBD1 | TGTGCCAGCAGTACACCGACAGGGGGTTATGCTTTCTTT | CASSTPTGGYAFF
TRBJ1-1 | TRBV6-5 | NA | NA | TGTGCCAGCAGTCAGGTGTTTCTGGGGACAGAAGCTTTCTTT | CASSQVFLGTEAFF
TRBJ1-5 | TRBV19 | NA | TRBD1 | TGTGCCAGTAGTATTAGAGACAGGGGGCGGAATCAGCCCCAGCATTTT | CASSIRDRGRNQPQHF
TRBJ2-5 | TRBV7-8 | once | TRBD2 | TGTGCCAGCAGCCCCCGTAGCGGGCAAGAGACCCAGTACTTC | CASSPRSGQETQYF
TRBJ2-1 | TRBV11-2 | few | NA | TGTGCCAGCAGAACAGGCAGTGATGAGCAGTTCTTC | CASRTGSDEQFF
TRBJ1-2 | TRBV4-1 | NA | NA | TGCGCCAGCAGCCAAGATCTAGGAAGAGGCTACACCTTC | CASSQDLGRGYTF
TRBJ2-7 | TRBV6-6 | NA | NA | TGTGCCAGCAGAGTTGACCCCCAGTCCTACGAGCAGTACTTC | CASRVDPQSYEQYF
TRBJ2-7 | TRBV7-9 | NA | NA | TGTGCCAGCAGCCCCTACACAGGGCGCTACGAGCAGTACTTC | CASSPYTGRYEQYF
TRBJ2-6 | TRBV6-5 | NA | NA | TGTGCCAGCAACACGCCTGGGGCCAACGTCCTGACTTTC | CASNTPGANVLTF
TRBJ1-1 | TRBV19 | NA | NA | TGTGCCAGTAGTATCCGGACCCGGCCTGAAGCTTTCTTT | CASSIRTRPEAFF
TRBJ2-7 | TRBV15 | NA | NA | TGTGCCACCAGCCCGTATACGAGCTCCTACGAGCAGTACTTC | CATSPYTSSYEQYF
TRBJ2-5 | TRBV7-2 | NA | NA | TGTGCCAGCAGCTTACTTATTGGGGCAGACCAGTACTTC | CASSLLIGADQYF
TRBJ2-3 | TRBV28 | NA | NA | TGTGCCAGCAGTTTGACGCGCGGGATACAAGATACGCAGTATTTT | CASSLTRGIQDTQYF
TRBJ1-1 | TRBV23-1 | once | NA | TGCGCCAGCAGCAGAGGTAACACTGAAGCTTTCTTT | CASSRGNTEAFF
TRBJ2-2 | TRBV27 | once | TRBD1 | TGTGCCAGCAATGACAGGGGTAACACCGGGGAGCTGTTTTTT | CASNDRGNTGELFF
TRBJ2-4 | TRBV15 | NA | TRBD1 | TGTGCCACCAGCAGAGATAGGTTGGACAGGGGGCAGGTAATTGACAAAAACATTCAGTACTTC | CATSRDRLDRGQVIDKNIQYF
TRBJ2-1 | TRBV7-3 | NA | TRBD2 | TGTGCCAGAGCTGTGGTAAGCGGGATAAATGAGCAGTTCTTC | CARAVVSGINEQFF
TRBJ2-7 | TRBV7-6 | NA | NA | TGTGCCAGCAGCTTATTTCGGCAGGGAGGCAACGAGCAGTACTTC | CASSLFRQGGNEQYF
TRBJ2-1 | TRBV6-6 | NA | NA | TGTGCCATCAGCAGCGGCAATGAGCAGTTCTTC | CAISSGNEQFF
TRBJ2-6 | TRBV27 | NA | NA | TGTGCCAGCAGTCTTTCCGGGGCCAACGTCCTGACTTTC | CASSLSGANVLTF
TRBJ2-7 | TRBV27 | few | NA | TGTGCCAGCAGTTTATCGGGTGGCAGGGGCTACGAGCAGTACTTC | CASSLSGGRGYEQYF
TRBJ1-2 | TRBV5-4 | NA | TRBD1 | TGTGCCAGCAGCCCGACAGGGAGTCAGGGCTACACCTTC | CASSPTGSQGYTF
TRBJ2-7 | TRBV18 | NA | NA | TGTGCCAGCTCACCTAGGACAGTACAAGGAGAGCAGTACTTC | CASSPRTVQGEQYF
TRBJ2-4 | TRBV30 | NA | NA | TGTGCCTGGAGCGGCCCTGTAAACATTCAGTACTTC | CAWSGPVNIQYF
TRBJ2-3 | TRBV9 | NA | NA | TGTGCCAGCAGCCCCCACACAGATACGCAGTATTTT | CASSPHTDTQYF
TRBJ2-5 | TRBV5-3 | NA | NA | TGTGCCAGAAGGCCACAGAGAGCCCAAGAGACCCAGTACTTC | CARRPQRAQETQYF
TRBJ1-3 | TRBV14 | NA | NA | TGTGCCAGCAGCGCAGGGACGCAAGGAAACACCATATATTTT | CASSAGTQGNTIYF
TRBJ1-5 | TRBV5-5 | once | NA | TGTGCCAGCAGCTTGCCAGGAGGCAATCAGCCCCAGCATTTT | CASSLPGGNQPQHF
TRBJ2-7 | TRBV27 | NA | TRBD2 | TGTGCCAGCAGTCCCCTAGCGGGTTTGTACGAGCAGTACTTC | CASSPLAGLYEQYF
TRBJ2-3 | TRBV10-1 | NA | TRBD2 | TGCGCCAGCAGTGTCCCGGGAGGTGATACGCAGTATTTT | CASSVPGGDTQYF
TRBJ1-1 | TRBV6-1 | NA | NA | TGTGCCAGCAGAAGAACGACAGTCCTCACTGAAGCTTTCTTT | CASRRTTVLTEAFF
TRBJ2-5 | TRBV7-2 | once | TRBD2 | TGTGCCAGCAGCTTAACAGGAGCGGGAAAAGAGACCCAGTACTTC | CASSLTGAGKETQYF
TRBJ2-3 | TRBV30 | NA | TRBD2 | TGTGCCTGGAGCCAGGGACTAGCGGGCACAGATACGCAGTATTTT | CAWSQGLAGTDTQYF
TRBJ2-1 | TRBV9 | NA | TRBD2 | TGTGCCAGCAGCGAGCAGACTAGCGGTTTTTACAATGAGCAGTTCTTC | CASSEQTSGFYNEQFF
TRBJ1-2 | TRBV7-9 | NA | NA | TGTGCCAGCAGCCCTCTGGACAGAAACTATGGCTACACCTTC | CASSPLDRNYGYTF
TRBJ1-3 | TRBV7-2 | NA | NA | TGTGCCAGCAGCTTAGAGGGGGGAATCTATGGAAACACCATATATTTT | CASSLEGGIYGNTIYF
TRBJ1-1 | TRBV29-1 | NA | TRBD1 | TGCAGCGTTGGACAGGGGGCAGGTAATGAAGCTTTCTTT | CSVGQGAGNEAFF
TRBJ2-7 | TRBV29-1 | NA | TRBD2 | TGCAGCGTTTCTAGCGGGGGCCCGTTCGTCGAGCAGTACTTC | CSVSSGGPFVEQYF
TRBJ2-5 | TRBV15 | NA | NA | TGTGCCACCAGCCGGCGGGAATCTAAGTGGGAGACCCAGTACTTC | CATSRRESKWETQYF
TRBJ2-1 | TRBV27 | once | TRBD2 | TGTGCCAGCAGCCGGAGACTAGCGGGGGTGGCGGAGCAGTTCTTC | CASSRRLAGVAEQFF